This is a list of T cell receptor beta chains from one sample in a study of sequential checkpoint blockade in melanoma. Produced via immunoSEQ multiplex PCR; TCRdb's table is partial and in-frame only. The table lists 9,500 to 12,000 clones, around 78% of them singletons, with around 39% in the top ten. This sample comprised CD8+ T cells sorted from blood (inferred from file names), obtained from a patient given nivolumab and ipilimumab in sequence. These receptors were collected from a human donor with melanoma. CDR3s leave out the opening cysteine and the closing phenylalanine or tryptophan. D genes are given only for firm matches.

. TRBJ2-5 TRBV9 ASSVAIAGETQY
TRBD2 TRBJ2-1 TRBV2 ASSVKGSGGLSYNEQF
. TRBJ1-2 TRBV6-5 ASSYSLFSNYGYT
TRBD1 TRBJ1-6 TRBV7-9 ASSATGEDSPLH
. TRBJ2-7 TRBV6-5 ASRDSYSYEQY
TRBD1 TRBJ2-7 TRBV29-1 SVKAGGSYEQY
. TRBJ2-1 TRBV27 ASSLVADRSYNEQF
TRBD2 TRBJ2-1 TRBV5-4 ASSLLTSGNNEQF
. TRBJ2-6 TRBV9 ASNSPGEPGANVLT
. TRBJ2-2 TRBV7-9 ASSYGGLRELF
TRBD2 TRBJ2-7 TRBV27 ASRAGGSYEQY
TRBD1 TRBJ1-6 TRBV29-1 SVEGGGQGASPLH